This T cell receptor beta chain was recorded in a study of T cell responses to AZD1222 COVID-19 vaccine. General study points: The study reported that nearly half of spike-specific TCRs target unmutated variant regions. Researchers took repertoire samples only after the peak T cell response had come. Dominant at 160-218 and 743-854, vaccine-associated CD4 TCRs also spanned spike. Only a handful of AZD1222 recipients, several in all, had baseline seropositivity.

Sequencing used immunoSEQ multiplex PCR; TCRdb keeps in-frame clones, though not all of them. The sample includes about 73,000 clones, approximately 90% of them seen just once. As for this clone: As yet, its antigen is unknown.

The receptor was derived from an adult in good health. Here the sequenced sample was peripheral blood, taken on day 0 of AZD1222 vaccination.

The CDR3 DNA is TGTGCCAGCAGCCCGGGACGGAGCTCCTACGAGCAGTACTTC. As protein: CASSPGRSSYEQYF. This sequence joins TRBV7-3 and TRBJ2-7; D is possibly TRBD1 or TRBD2 (5 bases each). Germline assignment: CDR1 SGHTA and CDR2 FQGTGA. V dropped 5 bases and J dropped 0 bases, with 11 bases sitting between them. CDR3 length equals 14 residues.